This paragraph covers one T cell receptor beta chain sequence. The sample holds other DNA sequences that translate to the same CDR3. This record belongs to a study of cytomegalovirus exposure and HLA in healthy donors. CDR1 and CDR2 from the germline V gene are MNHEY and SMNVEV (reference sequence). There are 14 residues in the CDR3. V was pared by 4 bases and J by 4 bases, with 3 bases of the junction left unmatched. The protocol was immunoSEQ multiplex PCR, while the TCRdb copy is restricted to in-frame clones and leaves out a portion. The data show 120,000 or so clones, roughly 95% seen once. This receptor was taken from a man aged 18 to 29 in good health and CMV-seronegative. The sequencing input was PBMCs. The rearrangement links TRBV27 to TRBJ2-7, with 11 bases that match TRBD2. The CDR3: CASSSGTSGYEQYF. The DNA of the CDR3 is TGTGCCAGCAGTTCCGGGACTAGCGGATACGAGCAGTACTTC.